These 30 T cell receptor beta chains came from one sample sequenced in a study of blood T cells in healthy people across ages. With a J-beta primer mix and a sample-barcoded 5' primer, a second PCR ran about 6 to 11 cycles. TCRdb called the 5' RACE reads again in MiXCR, with one record for every CDR3 protein. The sample comprises approximately 2,000,000 distinct CDR3 sequences, approximately 40% of which are singletons, and more than 20% rests with the top ten. The sequencing input was blood. Receptors originate from a human donor in good health.

The chain recombines TRBV7-7 with TRBJ1-2; D is unclear. The CDR3 contains 14 residues. Germline CDR1 SSHAT, CDR2 FNYEAQ (reference sequence). The CDR3 sequence: CANLSSQADYGYTF. The CDR3 bases are TGTGCTAACCTATCCTCCCAAGCCGACTATGGCTACACCTTC.

The genes are TRBV5-1 and TRBJ2-5; 10 bases line up with TRBD2. The CDR3 spans 15 residues. Trimming removed 3 bases from V and 11 bases from J; junction bases left unmatched: 13. The V gene's germline CDR1 is SGHRS and CDR2 YFSETQ. CDR3 residues: CASSWTSGSSEEQYF. The CDR3 nucleotides read TGCGCCAGCAGCTGGACTAGCGGTTCATCTGAGGAGCAGTACTTC. Complete variable domain (other parts from reference TRBV5-1 and TRBJ2-5): KAGVTQTPRYLIKTRGQQVTLSCSPISGHRSVSWYQQTPGQGLQFLFEYFSETQRNKGNFPGRFSGRQFSNSRSEMNVSTLELGDSALYLCASSWTSGSSEEQYFGPGTRLLVL.

This clonotype has a handful of counts. Just one base apart from a much larger clone, this may be a read error. The V call is TRBV29-1, the J call TRBJ1-2; D is ambiguous. The CDR3 extends over 13 amino acids. Germline V gene lookup returns CDR1 SQVTM and CDR2 ANQGSEA. Trimming took 4 bases from V and 6 from J, leaving 15 bases between them. The CDR3: CSVAPRNRDGYTF. In DNA, the CDR3 is TGCAGCGTTGCCCCCCGGAATCGGGATGGCTACACCTTC.

This clonotype has at least ten counts. The chain joins TRBV4-2 to TRBJ1-2, with a tentative D call TRBD1 (6 bases). The CDR3 runs 13 residues. In germline, CDR1 is LGHNA, CDR2 YNFKEQ. The V gene lost 0 bases and the J gene lost 8 bases, with 10 bases spanning the gap. Here the CDR3 reads CASSQEGGAGYTF. CDR3 DNA: TGTGCCAGCAGCCAAGAAGGGGGTGCCGGCTACACCTTC.

This chain connects TRBV6-5 to TRBJ1-1, with 10 nucleotides matching TRBD1. Germline-derived CDR1 and CDR2 are MNHEY and SVGAGI. CDR3 size: 15 residues. The trim removed 11 bases at V and 3 bases at J, leaving 12 bases unmatched. The CDR3 nucleotides are TGTGCCCGCATTCCTCTGACAGGGGGCTACACTGAAGCTTTCTTT. Translated: CARIPLTGGYTEAFF.

This clonotype was observed a few times. The rearrangement links TRBV20-1 to TRBJ2-4, with 8 positions matching TRBD1. Unmatched junction bases numbered 14, after V lost 5 bases and J lost 8 bases. The CDR3 spans 15 residues. Germline V gives CDR1 DFQATT, CDR2 SNEGSKA (reference sequence). CDR3 protein: CSAPFQGAPNDIQYF. The CDR3 coding sequence is TGCAGTGCTCCGTTCCAGGGGGCCCCAAATGACATTCAGTACTTC.

This clonotype has a handful of counts. The CDR3 DNA sequence: TGTGCCAGCAGTTTGTGGGGGGCTGGCAATCAGCCCCAGCATTTT. Protein sequence: CASSLWGAGNQPQHF. The V and J genes are TRBV12-3 or TRBV12-4 and TRBJ1-5, with a possible D match to TRBD1 (6 bases). With 3 bases removed from V and 2 bases from J, the gap between germline ends came to 11 bases. CDR3 length equals 15 residues.

The V and J genes are TRBV4-2 and TRBJ2-7; possibly TRBD2 for D (5 bases). From germline, CDR1 is LGHNA and CDR2 YNFKEQ. Trimming left V 5 bases short and J 6 bases short, with 23 bases between. This CDR3 comprises 16 residues. For the CDR3, the DNA is TGTGCCAGCAGCTTACGATCCGGGATCTCATCCCGCGAGCAGTACTTC. Translation: CASSLRSGISSREQYF.

The genes are TRBV12-3 or TRBV12-4 and TRBJ1-2; D not certain. V was clipped by 5 bases and J by 3 bases, with 16 bases between them. The CDR3 has 15 residues. The CDR3, as DNA: TGTGCCAGCAGTCCTCGGTGGAGGGCCCACTATGGCTACACCTTC. Its translation: CASSPRWRAHYGYTF.

This clonotype was observed a handful of times. The chain joins TRBV12-3 or TRBV12-4 to TRBJ1-2, with 8 bases identical to TRBD1. V was pared by 7 bases and J by 13 bases, with 14 bases of the junction left unmatched. This CDR3 is built from 13 residues. The CDR3 spells CASTPGQGLGSTF. Here the CDR3 DNA reads TGTGCCAGCACCCCCGGACAGGGTCTGGGTTCCACCTTC.

J is TRBJ2-7 and V is TRBV5-1; 12 nucleotides match TRBD1. The junction had 8 bases not matched to a gene; V was cut back by 6 bases and J by 7 bases. The CDR3 consists of 14 residues. Germline V CDR1 and CDR2: SGHRS, YFSETQ. In DNA, the CDR3 is TGCGCCAGCACCGTTGGGACAGGGGGCGGTGAGCAGTACTTC. Encoded protein: CASTVGTGGGEQYF.

This clonotype was counted a few times. The chain combines TRBV15 with TRBJ2-7; D is ambiguous. V lost 5 bases and J 5 bases, leaving 13 bases between the germline ends. Germline lookup yields CDR1 LNHNV and CDR2 YYDKDF (reference sequence). The CDR3 totals 13 residues. CDR3 coding DNA: TGTGCCACCAGCTACGATGAACCGCACGAGCAGTACTTC. Translated: CATSYDEPHEQYF.

The J gene is TRBJ2-1, the V gene TRBV7-2, with 14 bases aligning to TRBD2. The CDR3 consists of 17 residues. The germline gives CDR1 SGHTA, CDR2 FQGNSA. Unmatched junction bases numbered 8, after V lost 5 bases and J lost 5 bases. The CDR3 loop reads CASSVGLAGGRNNEQFF. For the CDR3, the DNA is TGTGCCAGCAGCGTAGGACTAGCGGGGGGCCGGAACAATGAGCAGTTCTTC.

This rearrangement joins TRBV12-5 to TRBJ2-1; tentatively, D is TRBD1 or TRBD2 (6 bases each). This CDR3 is built from 15 residues. V lost 4 bases, J lost 8 bases, and 18 bases lay in between. The germline CDR1 and CDR2 sequences are LGHNT and FRNRAP. CDR3 loop: CASGSLGGGIDEQFF. The CDR3 nucleotides read TGTGCTAGTGGTTCCCTCGGAGGGGGTATAGATGAGCAGTTCTTC.

This chain connects TRBV7-9 to TRBJ2-1; 7 bases match TRBD1. This CDR3 has 15 amino acids. Germline CDR1 is SEHNR and CDR2 is FQNEAQ (reference sequence). Trimming at V came to 4 bases and at J to 8 bases, leaving 11 bases not matched to a gene. This CDR3 reads CASSSNPAGGDEQFF. The CDR3 region has the DNA TGTGCCAGCAGCTCTAACCCGGCAGGGGGTGATGAGCAGTTCTTC.

The chain carries TRBV6-4 and TRBJ1-2; no reliable D call. The germline gives CDR1 MRHNA, CDR2 SNTAGT. This CDR3 is built from 13 residues. V was pared by 0 bases and J by 6 bases, with 8 bases between. CDR3 coding DNA: TGTGCCAGCAGTGACTCGATTGGGAATGGCTACACCTTC. Residues: CASSDSIGNGYTF.

V is TRBV18 and J is TRBJ2-3, with a weak D call TRBD1 (5 bases). CDR1 KGHSH and CDR2 LQKENI come from the germline V gene. V was shortened by 5 bases and J by 4 bases, with 10 bases between the two germline ends. The CDR3 is made up of 13 amino acids. CDR3 DNA: TGTGCCAGCTCAGAGGCAGGGCCAGATACGCAGTATTTT. This encodes CASSEAGPDTQYF.

The rearrangement uses TRBV7-3 and TRBJ2-1; D not certain. V shed 4 bases and J shed 5 bases, with 18 bases lying between them. The CDR3 extends over 16 amino acids. CDR1 and CDR2 from the germline V gene are SGHTA and FQGTGA. The CDR3 bases are TGTGCCAGCAGCTCCCCGTCCGGCTACGGTAACAATGAGCAGTTCTTC. Amino acids: CASSSPSGYGNNEQFF. Full variable domain (missing parts from reference TRBV7-3 and TRBJ2-1): GAGVSQTPSNKVTEKGKYVELRCDPISGHTALYWYRQSLGQGPEFLIYFQGTGAADDSGLPNDRFFAVRPEGSVSTLKIQRTERGDSAVYLCASSSPSGYGNNEQFFGPGTRLTVL.

The rearrangement uses TRBV3-1 and TRBJ2-1; 7 bases line up with TRBD2. Looked up from germline, CDR1 is LGHDT and CDR2 is YNNKEL (reference sequence). The junction had 9 bases not matched to a gene; V was cut back by 0 bases and J by 10 bases. The CDR3 sequence is 15 residues long. The CDR3 loop is CASSQEPAGHYEQFF. CDR3 DNA sequence: TGTGCCAGCAGCCAAGAGCCAGCGGGGCACTACGAGCAGTTCTTC.

This clonotype was seen a handful of times. This chain uses TRBV5-1 with TRBJ2-3; D is unresolved. Germline V gives CDR1 SGHRS, CDR2 YFSETQ. The length of the CDR3 is 12 residues. V dropped 7 bases and J dropped 7 bases, with 13 bases sitting between them. CDR3 coding DNA: TGCGCCAGCCGAGTCCAAGGGAATACGCAGTATTTT. This codes for CASRVQGNTQYF.

Only a few counts were recorded for this clonotype. The CDR3 reads CASSPRGDRINIQYF. CDR3 coding DNA: TGTGCCAGCAGCCCCCGCGGGGACAGAATAAACATTCAGTACTTC. This rearrangement joins TRBV7-2 to TRBJ2-4; a weak D match, TRBD1 (7 bases). V was pared by 5 bases and J by 6 bases, with 17 bases between. The CDR3 length is 15 residues. The germline V gene has CDR1 SGHTA and CDR2 FQGNSA. The variable domain in full, with the rest retrieved from reference TRBV7-2 and TRBJ2-4, is GAGVSQSPSNKVTEKGKDVELRCDPISGHTALYWYRQSLGQGLEFLIYFQGNSAPDKSGLPSDRFSAERTGGSVSTLTIQRTQQEDSAVYLCASSPRGDRINIQYFGAGTRLSVL.

This clonotype was picked up one time. V and J are TRBV5-5 and TRBJ2-7; TRBD2 is a possible D gene (7 bases). The CDR3 runs 12 residues. With 4 bases removed from V and 9 bases from J, the gap between germline ends came to 14 bases. Germline V gene data show CDR1 as SGHKS and CDR2 as YYEKEE (reference sequence). The CDR3 loop reads CASSIYREGQYF. The CDR3 DNA sequence: TGTGCCAGCAGCATCTACAGGGAGGGGCAGTACTTC.

This clonotype was picked up a small number of times. This chain links TRBV5-1 with TRBJ2-1, with 11 bases that match TRBD2. This CDR3 is built from 17 residues. Per germline, CDR1 SGHRS and CDR2 YFSETQ. V was clipped by 0 bases and J by 4 bases; unmatched bases: 6. In DNA form, the CDR3 reads TGCGCCAGCAGCTTGGGGTCACTAGCGGGGGTTTACAATGAGCAGTTCTTC. Protein: CASSLGSLAGVYNEQFF.

This clonotype has a handful of counts. The J gene is TRBJ2-6, the V gene TRBV6-2 or TRBV6-3; 7 nucleotides align to TRBD1. V shed 5 bases, J shed 0 bases, and the junction held 16 bases outside the gene matches. The length of the CDR3 is 20 residues. Germline V gives CDR1 MNHEY, CDR2 SVGEGT. The CDR3 DNA is TGTGCCAGCAGTCGACTAAATACAGGGGATTTCCTCTCTGGGGCCAACGTCCTGACTTTC. This encodes CASSRLNTGDFLSGANVLTF.

A few counts support this clonotype. V usage is TRBV6-1 and J usage is TRBJ2-1; D gene uncertain. The CDR3 sequence is 10 residues long. CDR1 and CDR2 (germline): MNHNS, SASEGT. Between the trimmed V and J ends, which lost 6 bases and 8 bases, there was a span of 5 bases. CDR3 protein: CASRVYEQFF. CDR3 sequence (DNA): TGTGCCAGCAGGGTTTATGAGCAGTTCTTC.

This clonotype was detected many times. The chain is built from TRBV5-1 and TRBJ2-5, with D perhaps matching TRBD2 (5 bases). The CDR3 length is 14 residues. Germline-derived CDR1 and CDR2 are SGHRS and YFSETQ. Trimming stripped 5 bases from V and 1 base from J, with 12 bases between. The chain's CDR3 is CASRSGLIQETQYF. CDR3 nucleotide sequence: TGCGCCAGCAGATCAGGACTGATCCAAGAGACCCAGTACTTC.

This chain connects TRBV13 to TRBJ2-1; D may correspond to TRBD1 or TRBD2 (5 bases each). Germline CDR1 and CDR2: PRHDT and FYEKMQ (reference sequence). This CDR3 has 11 amino acids. V was clipped by 5 bases and J by 15 bases, with 14 bases between them. CDR3 residues: CASSQGTQGFF. CDR3 nucleotide sequence: TGTGCCAGCAGCCAAGGGACCCAGGGGTTCTTC.

In the case of this clonotype: A read error may explain this, as a much larger clone is one base away. V is TRBV4-2 and J is TRBJ2-5, with D possibly TRBD2 on 5 matching bases. Germline assignment: CDR1 LGHNA and CDR2 YNFKEQ. The CDR3 has 17 amino acids. With 4 bases removed from V and 3 bases from J, the gap between germline ends came to 21 bases. The CDR3 region is CASSRKQRAHREETQYF. The CDR3 DNA reads TGTGCCAGCAGCCGAAAGCAGAGGGCCCACAGAGAAGAGACCCAGTACTTC.

This clonotype was counted only a few times. CDR3: CASSLNPIGSPYGYTF. CDR3 DNA sequence: TGTGCCAGCAGCTTAAATCCAATCGGAAGCCCCTATGGCTACACCTTC. V is TRBV7-2 and J is TRBJ1-2; D remains ambiguous. The CDR3 is 16 residues long. The V end was cut by 2 bases, the J end by 4 bases, with 17 bases between. CDR1 is SGHTA and CDR2 is FQGNSA in the germline V gene.

The chain has TRBV7-6 and TRBJ2-7; no reliable D call. The CDR3 runs 15 residues. V was clipped by 5 bases and J by 3 bases, with 17 bases between them. The germline gives CDR1 SGHVS, CDR2 FNYEAQ. CDR3 in DNA: TGTGCCAGCAGCGCCCTACCGGCGCTAATCTACGAGCAGTACTTC. This codes for CASSALPALIYEQYF.